These 5 T cell receptor beta chains were sequenced from one sample in a study of monozygotic twins with inflammatory bowel disease (dated by TCRdb to the late 2010s). The library was prepared using 5' RACE. Sequencing used an Illumina HiSeq 2500. TCRdb reprocessed the reads, and each CDR3 protein sequence is entered once, without DNA. The sample has about 450,000 distinct CDR3 sequences on record. The ten largest clones add up to 2% to 3% of the sample. Sequenced sample: blood. These receptors all come from a human donor with ulcerative colitis or Crohn's disease, or a healthy co-twin of an affected twin (not recorded which).

The V gene is TRBV5-5, the J gene TRBJ2-7; the D call from TCRdb, TRBD1, cannot be confirmed without DNA. CDR3 length: 15 amino acids. Germline loops: CDR1 SGHKS, CDR2 YYEKEE (reference sequence). CDR3 loop: CASSKRGGASYEQYF.

The CDR3 spells CASSDPGTNSPLHF. V is TRBV19 and J is TRBJ1-6; lacking DNA, the TRBD1 call made by TCRdb goes unchecked. There are 14 residues in the CDR3. Germline V gives CDR1 LNHDA, CDR2 SQIVND (reference sequence).

This rearrangement joins TRBV10-3 to TRBJ2-5; TCRdb gives TRBD1 as the D gene, but with no DNA this cannot be confirmed. CDR1 is ENHRY, CDR2 SYGVKD, per germline. The CDR3 runs 16 residues. This CDR3 reads CAISEGGDSLQETQYF.

V is TRBV7-2 and J is TRBJ2-1. Looked up from germline, CDR1 is SGHTA and CDR2 is FQGNSA. The CDR3 extends over 15 amino acids. The CDR3 protein is CASSSPGNSYNEQFF. The variable domain in full, with the rest retrieved from reference TRBV7-2 and TRBJ2-1, is GAGVSQSPSNKVTEKGKDVELRCDPISGHTALYWYRQSLGQGLEFLIYFQGNSAPDKSGLPSDRFSAERTGGSVSTLTIQRTQQEDSAVYLCASSSPGNSYNEQFFGPGTRLTVL.

The chain is built from TRBV6-1 and TRBJ2-7; TCRdb's D call, TRBD1, is unchecked because there is no DNA. Germline V gene lookup returns CDR1 MNHNS and CDR2 SASEGT. CDR3 length: 15 residues. CDR3 loop: CASSIAGASSYEQYF.